This TCR beta chain was sequenced in a study of blood T cell repertoires in COVID-19. Trimming took off 5 bases at V and 3 bases at J, with 10 bases between the two ends. The CDR3 runs 13 residues. The germline CDR1 and CDR2 sequences are ENHRY and SYGVKD. Profiled with immunoSEQ multiplex PCR; TCRdb holds only in-frame clones, not every one. The data contain around 150,000 clones, about 85% of them seen just once; the ten biggest clones take up less than 4.5%. The source material was peripheral blood. This sequence joins TRBV10-3 and TRBJ1-1; D unclear. This TCR derives from a woman aged 60-70 years with active or convalescent COVID-19. CDR3 in DNA: TGTGCCATCAGTATAGCTTTCGACACTGAAGCTTTCTTT. Translation: CAISIAFDTEAFF.